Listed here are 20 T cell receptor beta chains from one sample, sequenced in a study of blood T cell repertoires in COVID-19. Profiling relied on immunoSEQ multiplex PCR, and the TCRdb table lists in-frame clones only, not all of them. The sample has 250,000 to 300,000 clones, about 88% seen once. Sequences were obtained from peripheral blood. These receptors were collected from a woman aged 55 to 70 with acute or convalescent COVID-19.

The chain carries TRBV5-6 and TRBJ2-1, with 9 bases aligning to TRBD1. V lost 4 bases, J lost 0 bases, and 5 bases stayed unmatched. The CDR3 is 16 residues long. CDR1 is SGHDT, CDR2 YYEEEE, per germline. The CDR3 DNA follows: TGTGCCAGCAGCCCCGGGACAGGGAACTCCTACAATGAGCAGTTCTTC. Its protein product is CASSPGTGNSYNEQFF.

CDR3 protein: CASKPGQNYNEQFF. The CDR3 coding sequence is TGCGCCAGCAAGCCGGGACAGAACTACAATGAGCAGTTCTTC. This chain connects TRBV5-1 to TRBJ2-1; 7 bases are shared with TRBD1. V lost 6 bases to trimming and J lost 3 bases; unmatched junction nucleotides: 6. Per the germline V gene, CDR1 is SGHRS and CDR2 is YFSETQ. The CDR3 extends over 14 amino acids.

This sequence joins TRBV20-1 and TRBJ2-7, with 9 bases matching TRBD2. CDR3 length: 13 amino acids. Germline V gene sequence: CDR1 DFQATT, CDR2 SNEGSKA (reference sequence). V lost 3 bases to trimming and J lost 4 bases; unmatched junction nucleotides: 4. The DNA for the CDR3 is TGCAGTGCTAGTAGTCTAGCGGGATACGAGCAGTACTTC. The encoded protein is CSASSLAGYEQYF.

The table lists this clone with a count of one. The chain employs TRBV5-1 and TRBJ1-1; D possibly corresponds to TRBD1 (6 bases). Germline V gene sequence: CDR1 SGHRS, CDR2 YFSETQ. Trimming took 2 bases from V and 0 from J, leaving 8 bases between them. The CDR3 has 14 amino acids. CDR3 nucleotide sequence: TGCGCCAGCAGCTTCGACAGGCTGAACACTGAAGCTTTCTTT. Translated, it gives CASSFDRLNTEAFF.

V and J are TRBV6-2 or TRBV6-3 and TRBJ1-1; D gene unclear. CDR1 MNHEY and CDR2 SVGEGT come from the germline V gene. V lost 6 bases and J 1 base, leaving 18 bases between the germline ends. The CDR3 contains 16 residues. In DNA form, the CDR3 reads TGTGCCAGCAGCCTTACTCGTGGCGGAAGGAACACTGAAGCTTTCTTT. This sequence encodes CASSLTRGGRNTEAFF.

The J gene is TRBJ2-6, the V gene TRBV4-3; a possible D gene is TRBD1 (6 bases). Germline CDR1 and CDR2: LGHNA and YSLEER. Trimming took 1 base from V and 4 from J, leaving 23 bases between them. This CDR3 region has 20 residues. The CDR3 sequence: CASSQGAPDGQLLGANVLTF. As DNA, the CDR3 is TGCGCCAGCAGCCAAGGGGCCCCGGACGGACAGCTACTGGGGGCCAACGTCCTGACTTTC.

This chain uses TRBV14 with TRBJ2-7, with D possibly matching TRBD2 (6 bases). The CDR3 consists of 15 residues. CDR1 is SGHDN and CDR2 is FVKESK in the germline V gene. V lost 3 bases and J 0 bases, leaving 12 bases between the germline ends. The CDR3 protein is CASSQEGYGSYEQYF. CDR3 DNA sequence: TGTGCCAGCAGCCAGGAGGGATATGGCTCCTACGAGCAGTACTTC.

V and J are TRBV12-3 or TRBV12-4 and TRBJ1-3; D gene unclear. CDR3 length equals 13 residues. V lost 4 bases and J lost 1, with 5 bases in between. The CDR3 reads CASSYRSGNTIYF. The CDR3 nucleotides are TGTGCCAGCAGTTATAGATCTGGAAACACCATATATTTT.

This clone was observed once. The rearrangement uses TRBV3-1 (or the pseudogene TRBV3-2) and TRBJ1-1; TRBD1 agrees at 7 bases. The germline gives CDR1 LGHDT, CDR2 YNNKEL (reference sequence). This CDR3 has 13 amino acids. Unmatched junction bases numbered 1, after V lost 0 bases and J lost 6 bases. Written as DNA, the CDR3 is TGTGCCAGCAGCCAAGATACAGGGGCTGAAGCTTTCTTT. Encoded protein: CASSQDTGAEAFF.

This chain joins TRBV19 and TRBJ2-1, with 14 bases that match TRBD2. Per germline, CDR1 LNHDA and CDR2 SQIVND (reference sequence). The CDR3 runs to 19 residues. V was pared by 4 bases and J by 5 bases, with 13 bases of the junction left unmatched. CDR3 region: CASSNRPGLAGGSNNEQFF. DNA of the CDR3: TGTGCCAGTAGTAACAGGCCCGGACTAGCGGGGGGTTCCAACAATGAGCAGTTCTTC.

The CDR3 DNA sequence: TGTGCCAGCAGCGTGGACAGCTATAATTCACCCCTCCACTTT. Encoded protein: CASSVDSYNSPLHF. The gene calls are TRBV9 and TRBJ1-6; D may be TRBD1 (6 bases). V was shortened by 2 bases and J by 3 bases, with 6 bases between the two germline ends. Germline-derived CDR1 and CDR2 are SGDLS and YYNGEE. The CDR3 runs to 14 residues.

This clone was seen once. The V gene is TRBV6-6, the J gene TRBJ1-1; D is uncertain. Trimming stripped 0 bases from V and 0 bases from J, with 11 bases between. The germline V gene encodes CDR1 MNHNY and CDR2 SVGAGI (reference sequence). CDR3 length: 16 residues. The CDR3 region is CASSYSSGIMNTEAFF. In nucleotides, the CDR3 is TGTGCCAGCAGTTACTCCTCGGGGATAATGAACACTGAAGCTTTCTTT.

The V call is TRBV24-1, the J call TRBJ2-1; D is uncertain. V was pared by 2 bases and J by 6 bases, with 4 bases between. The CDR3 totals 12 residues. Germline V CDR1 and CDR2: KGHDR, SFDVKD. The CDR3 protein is CATSDSVNEQFF. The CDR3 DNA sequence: TGTGCCACCAGTGATTCGGTCAATGAGCAGTTCTTC.

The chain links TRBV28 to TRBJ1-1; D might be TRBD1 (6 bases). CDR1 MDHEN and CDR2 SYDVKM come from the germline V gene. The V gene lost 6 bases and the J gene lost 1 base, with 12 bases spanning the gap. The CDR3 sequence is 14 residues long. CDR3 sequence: CASRPPGQNTEAFF. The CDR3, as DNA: TGTGCCAGCAGGCCCCCGGGACAGAACACTGAAGCTTTCTTT.

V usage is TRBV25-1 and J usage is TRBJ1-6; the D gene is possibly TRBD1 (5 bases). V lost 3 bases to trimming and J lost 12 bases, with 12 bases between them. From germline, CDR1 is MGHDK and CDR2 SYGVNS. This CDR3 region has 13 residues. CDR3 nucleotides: TGTGCCAGCAGTGATACAGGTGCCGGACCCCTCCACTTT. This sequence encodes CASSDTGAGPLHF.

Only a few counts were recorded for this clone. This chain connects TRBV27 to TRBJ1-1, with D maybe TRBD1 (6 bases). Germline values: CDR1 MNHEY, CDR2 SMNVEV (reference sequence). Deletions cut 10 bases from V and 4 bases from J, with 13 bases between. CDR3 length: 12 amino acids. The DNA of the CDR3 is TGTGCCACCGGAGAAGGGGGCACTGAAGCTTTCTTT. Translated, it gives CATGEGGTEAFF.

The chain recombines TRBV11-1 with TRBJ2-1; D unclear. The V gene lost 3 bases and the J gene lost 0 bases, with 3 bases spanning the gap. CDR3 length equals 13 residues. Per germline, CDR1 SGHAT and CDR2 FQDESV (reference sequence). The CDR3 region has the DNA TGTGCCAGCAGCTTCAACTCCTACAATGAGCAGTTCTTC. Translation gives CASSFNSYNEQFF.

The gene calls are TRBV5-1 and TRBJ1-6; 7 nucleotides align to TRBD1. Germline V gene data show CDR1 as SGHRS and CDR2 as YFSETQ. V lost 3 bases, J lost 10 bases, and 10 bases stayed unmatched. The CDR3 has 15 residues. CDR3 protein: CASSSPDREGSPLHF. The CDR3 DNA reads TGCGCCAGCAGCTCGCCAGACAGGGAAGGCTCACCCCTCCACTTT. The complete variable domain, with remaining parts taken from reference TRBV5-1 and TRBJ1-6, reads KAGVTQTPRYLIKTRGQQVTLSCSPISGHRSVSWYQQTPGQGLQFLFEYFSETQRNKGNFPGRFSGRQFSNSRSEMNVSTLELGDSALYLCASSSPDREGSPLHFGNGTRLTVT.

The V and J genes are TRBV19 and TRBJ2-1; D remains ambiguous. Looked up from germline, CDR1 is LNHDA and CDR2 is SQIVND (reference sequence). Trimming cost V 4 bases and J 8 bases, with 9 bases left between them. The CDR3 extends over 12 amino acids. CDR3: CASSTDRDEQFF. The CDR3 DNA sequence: TGTGCCAGTAGTACCGATCGGGATGAGCAGTTCTTC.

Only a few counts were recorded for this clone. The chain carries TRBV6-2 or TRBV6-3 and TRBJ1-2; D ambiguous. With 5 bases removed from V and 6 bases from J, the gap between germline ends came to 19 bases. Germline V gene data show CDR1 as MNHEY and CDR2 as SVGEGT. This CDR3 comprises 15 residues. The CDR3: CASSRPGSREDGYTF. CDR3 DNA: TGTGCCAGCAGTCGCCCGGGGAGCCGGGAGGATGGCTACACCTTC.